The rows below give T cell receptor beta chains drawn from one sample of a study of T cell changes during pregnancy in multiple sclerosis. Some clones are missing from TCRdb's copy, which holds only in-frame ones; the method was immunoSEQ multiplex PCR. Among about 120,000 clones, approximately 94% were seen once, and the ten largest hold roughly 6%. The material was peripheral blood, obtained before pregnancy. The source of these receptors is a female donor with multiple sclerosis, enrolled in a pregnancy study. The CDR3 runs from the conserved cysteine through the conserved F or W. A D gene is named only where the DNA matches it firmly. Only some rows state a clone size, as once, few, many or a class for expanded clones.

DNA	CDR3	size	J	D	V
TGTGCCAGCAGGGACAGGGAATATGGCTACACCTTC	CASRDREYGYTF	-	TRBJ1-2	TRBD1	TRBV10-3
TGTGCCACCCTTTCCAGGGTGGCTAATGAAAAACTGTTTTTT	CATLSRVANEKLFF	-	TRBJ1-4	-	TRBV27
TGTGCCAGCAGTTACTCTGGCAGGGATAACACTGAAGCTTTCTTT	CASSYSGRDNTEAFF	-	TRBJ1-1	-	TRBV6-5
TGTGCCAGCAGCTTAGGACTAGGGTACGAGCAGTACTTC	CASSLGLGYEQYF	-	TRBJ2-7	-	TRBV7-8
TGTGCCAGCAGCTTGACCCTAGCGGGACAACACGAGCAGTACTTC	CASSLTLAGQHEQYF	-	TRBJ2-7	TRBD2	TRBV7-8
TGTGCCAGCAGTTTTACGACAGGGGCCTTGAACACTGAAGCTTTCTTT	CASSFTTGALNTEAFF	-	TRBJ1-1	TRBD1	TRBV9
TGTGCCAGCAGCTCCCCCGGGACAGGGAATGGCTACACCTTC	CASSSPGTGNGYTF	-	TRBJ1-2	TRBD1	TRBV5-6
TGTGCCAGCAGCAAGCGACAGGGCCAGGGCTATGGCTACACCTTC	CASSKRQGQGYGYTF	once	TRBJ1-2	-	TRBV21-1
TGTGCCAGTAGTATTAGGGGCGGAATAGCCAAAAACATTCAGTACTTC	CASSIRGGIAKNIQYF	-	TRBJ2-4	-	TRBV19
TGTGCCAGCAGCTTAGGTGGGGGGTTAGCTGAAGCTTTCTTT	CASSLGGGLAEAFF	-	TRBJ1-1	-	TRBV7-8
TGTGCCAGCAGTTTAATGGGACAGGGTGTTGCCGGGGAGCTGTTTTTT	CASSLMGQGVAGELFF	-	TRBJ2-2	TRBD1	TRBV27
TGCAGCCTCGTCCGGACAGGGGGTCTTTATAGCAATCAGCCCCAGCATTTT	CSLVRTGGLYSNQPQHF	-	TRBJ1-5	TRBD1	TRBV29-1
TGTGCCAGCAGTTTACTTTCGCGCCCCGCCTATAATTCACCCCTCCACTTT	CASSLLSRPAYNSPLHF	once	TRBJ1-6	-	TRBV27
TGTGCCAGCAGCGGGACTAGCGGGAGCTCGGACACCGGGGAGCTGTTTTTT	CASSGTSGSSDTGELFF	once	TRBJ2-2	TRBD2	TRBV7-9
TGCGCCAGCGGATCAGGGAACGGAGCCTACGAGCAGTACTTC	CASGSGNGAYEQYF	once	TRBJ2-7	-	TRBV5-1
TGTGCCAGCAGGGGACAGGGGTCCTATCAGCCCCAGCATTTT	CASRGQGSYQPQHF	-	TRBJ1-5	TRBD1	TRBV6-6
TGTGCCAGCAGTCCCACAGGCCCCAGCAATCAGCCCCAGCATTTT	CASSPTGPSNQPQHF	-	TRBJ1-5	-	TRBV6-5
TGTGCCAGAAGCTCACACTATGAGACAGGCCCAACTAATGAAAAACTGTTTTTT	CARSSHYETGPTNEKLFF	-	TRBJ1-4	-	TRBV5-3
TGTGCCAGCAGCTCAGCAGGGGCAGATACGCAGTATTTT	CASSSAGADTQYF	-	TRBJ2-3	-	TRBV7-9
TGTGCCAGCAGCCCCTACGACAGGGCGGACTCACCCCTCCACTTT	CASSPYDRADSPLHF	-	TRBJ1-6	TRBD1	TRBV6-5
TGCGCCAGCAGCTTACGACCGTTCGACTCGGCCCAGCATTTT	CASSLRPFDSAQHF	-	TRBJ1-5	-	TRBV5-1
TGTGCCAGCAGTCGACTAGCGGGAGGGGCCTACAATGAGCAGTTCTTC	CASSRLAGGAYNEQFF	-	TRBJ2-1	TRBD2	TRBV2
TGTGCCACCCGGACAGGGCTGGGATCACCCCTCCACTTT	CATRTGLGSPLHF	-	TRBJ1-6	TRBD1	TRBV6-5
TGTGCCAGTAGTATAAAGTCGCAGGCCAATGAAAAACTGTTTTTT	CASSIKSQANEKLFF	-	TRBJ1-4	-	TRBV19
TGTGCCAGCAGCTTCGGGACTAGCGGGGAAGAGACCCAGTACTTC	CASSFGTSGEETQYF	-	TRBJ2-5	TRBD2	TRBV11-3
TGTGCCAGCAGTCAAAACAGGGGGCCTGGGGCCAAAAACATTCAGTACTTC	CASSQNRGPGAKNIQYF	-	TRBJ2-4	TRBD1	TRBV28
TGTGCCAGCACCGGGACTAGCGGGAAGAATGAGCAGTTCTTC	CASTGTSGKNEQFF	-	TRBJ2-1	TRBD2	TRBV6-1
TGTGCCATCAGTGAATACGGCGTTGGCCAAGGGGTCAGCAATGAGCAGTTCTTC	CAISEYGVGQGVSNEQFF	-	TRBJ2-1	-	TRBV10-3
TGTGCCAGCACCCAAATCAGTGGCAATCAGCCCCAGCATTTT	CASTQISGNQPQHF	-	TRBJ1-5	-	TRBV2
TGTGCCAGCAGCTCCAGGACAGGGACTACAAGGGCCAACGTCCTGACTTTC	CASSSRTGTTRANVLTF	-	TRBJ2-6	-	TRBV11-2
TGTGCCTGGAACAGCGGTTCGGAAAAACTGTTTTTT	CAWNSGSEKLFF	-	TRBJ1-4	-	TRBV30
TGCGCCAGCAGCTTGGGCGGGGGCCCGGCTGGAAACACCATATATTTT	CASSLGGGPAGNTIYF	once	TRBJ1-3	-	TRBV5-1
TGTGCCAGCAGTGGGGGGCAGTACAATGAGCAGTTCTTC	CASSGGQYNEQFF	-	TRBJ2-1	-	TRBV6-1
TGTGCCAGCAGTTTCAGGAACGGTCAGCCCCAGCATTTT	CASSFRNGQPQHF	-	TRBJ1-5	-	TRBV28
TGTGTCAGCAGCGTGGGAGGGTCCAACTATGGCTACACCTTC	CVSSVGGSNYGYTF	once	TRBJ1-2	-	TRBV9
TGCAGCGTGGGGACAGCCGAAAAACTGTTTTTT	CSVGTAEKLFF	-	TRBJ1-4	TRBD1	TRBV29-1
TGTGCCAGCAGTGGTAGCGGGAGGGCCAAAAATGAGCAGTTCTTC	CASSGSGRAKNEQFF	-	TRBJ2-1	TRBD2	TRBV6-6
TGCGCCAGCAGCACCACAGGGGACAACTCTGGGGCCAACGTCCTGACTTTC	CASSTTGDNSGANVLTF	-	TRBJ2-6	TRBD1	TRBV5-1
TGTGCCAGCAGCTTAACCGGGACAGGGGGCAGGAGCCCCGAAGAAGAAAAACTGTTTTTT	CASSLTGTGGRSPEEEKLFF	once	TRBJ1-4	TRBD1	TRBV5-4
TGTGCCAGTAAGCTCCAGGGGCCCTTCCATAGCACAGATACGCAGTATTTT	CASKLQGPFHSTDTQYF	-	TRBJ2-3	-	TRBV19
TGCGCCAGCAGCTCCGGGACTAGCGGGATGAACTACAATGAGCAGTTCTTC	CASSSGTSGMNYNEQFF	-	TRBJ2-1	TRBD2	TRBV5-1
TGTGCCAGCAGGGTAGCGTCTTCCTACAATGAGCAGTTCTTC	CASRVASSYNEQFF	medium-sized	TRBJ2-1	-	TRBV6-1
TGCGCCAGCAGCTTAGGACTAGCGGACAATGAGCAGTTCTTC	CASSLGLADNEQFF	-	TRBJ2-1	TRBD2	TRBV10-2
TGTGCCAGCAGTTTGAAAGGGCAGAGGGATCAGCCCCAGCATTTT	CASSLKGQRDQPQHF	-	TRBJ1-5	-	TRBV27
TGTGCCAGCAGGGGAGAGGGAAAGGCTTTCTTT	CASRGEGKAFF	-	TRBJ1-1	-	TRBV9
TGTGCCAGTACCTCACCGGGAGGGGCCGGGGCCAACGTCCTGACTTTC	CASTSPGGAGANVLTF	-	TRBJ2-6	TRBD2	TRBV19
TGTGCCAGCAGCCCCCGGACTAGCGGGAGCACAGATACGCAGTATTTT	CASSPRTSGSTDTQYF	-	TRBJ2-3	TRBD2	TRBV11-3
TGTGCCAGCAGGTTTGGACAGGGGGCCTACGAGCAGTACTTC	CASRFGQGAYEQYF	once	TRBJ2-7	TRBD1	TRBV2
TGTGCCAGCAGTCATATAGCGGGAGGCGATGAGCAGTTCTTC	CASSHIAGGDEQFF	-	TRBJ2-1	TRBD2	TRBV2
TGTGCCAGCAGCCCAACGGCGGCAGTTTCTTGGTCTGGAAACACCATATATTTT	CASSPTAAVSWSGNTIYF	-	TRBJ1-3	-	TRBV9
TGTGCCAGCAGCGCCCGACAGAACAATGAGCAGTTCTTC	CASSARQNNEQFF	-	TRBJ2-1	-	TRBV9
TGTGCCAGCAGCTCATCAAACAATCAGCCCCAGCATTTT	CASSSSNNQPQHF	-	TRBJ1-5	-	TRBV7-6